This T cell receptor (beta chain) was sequenced in a study of cytomegalovirus exposure and HLA in healthy donors. The PCR employed 60 Vbeta primers together with 13 Jbeta primers. TCRdb keeps only in-frame clones here, not all; method: immunoSEQ multiplex PCR. The profile covers some 140,000 clones, with 76% appearing a single time and around 3.2% taken by the ten largest. This receptor was taken from a man aged 35 to 55 in good health and CMV-seronegative. Material: PBMCs.

CDR3 in DNA: TGTGCCAGCAGCCCGGGACTTACTCCCTCCTACGAGCAGTACTTC. Amino acids: CASSPGLTPSYEQYF. The chain has TRBV6-1 and TRBJ2-7, with D tentatively TRBD2 (6 bases). The CDR3 has 15 residues. Trimming took 6 bases from V and 0 from J, leaving 15 bases between them. Germline CDR1 reads MNHNS; CDR2 reads SASEGT.